This TCR beta chain was found in a study of shared clonotypes between healthy human individuals. The repertoire was sequenced with immunoSEQ multiplex PCR; TCRdb's copy has only in-frame clones and lacks some. The data hold about 2.1 million clones, with 85% to 95% observed a single time. Naive CD8 cells comprised CD45RO-negative, CCR7-positively selected cells, excluding terminally differentiated effector memory CD45RA+ cells. V shed 8 bases and J 9 bases; nucleotides not matched to a gene: 6. The CDR3 runs to 14 residues. The germline V gene encodes CDR1 LNHDA and CDR2 SQIVND (reference sequence). Study-level findings and limits: The generation probabilities recorded for non-shared clonotypes fell below those of clonotypes shared by all four donors.

Worth noting for this clone: Its antigen remains unidentified.

Sequencing was carried out using naive CD8+ T cells from PBMCs. This receptor was obtained from a young man in good health. Some clones in this sample may be carry-over from other donors' samples. The V call is TRBV19, the J call TRBJ2-2; 13 bases are a match to TRBD2. The CDR3 DNA sequence: TGTGCCAGTGGGACTAGCGGGATCGGGTGGGAGCTGTTTTTT. This encodes CASGTSGIGWELFF.